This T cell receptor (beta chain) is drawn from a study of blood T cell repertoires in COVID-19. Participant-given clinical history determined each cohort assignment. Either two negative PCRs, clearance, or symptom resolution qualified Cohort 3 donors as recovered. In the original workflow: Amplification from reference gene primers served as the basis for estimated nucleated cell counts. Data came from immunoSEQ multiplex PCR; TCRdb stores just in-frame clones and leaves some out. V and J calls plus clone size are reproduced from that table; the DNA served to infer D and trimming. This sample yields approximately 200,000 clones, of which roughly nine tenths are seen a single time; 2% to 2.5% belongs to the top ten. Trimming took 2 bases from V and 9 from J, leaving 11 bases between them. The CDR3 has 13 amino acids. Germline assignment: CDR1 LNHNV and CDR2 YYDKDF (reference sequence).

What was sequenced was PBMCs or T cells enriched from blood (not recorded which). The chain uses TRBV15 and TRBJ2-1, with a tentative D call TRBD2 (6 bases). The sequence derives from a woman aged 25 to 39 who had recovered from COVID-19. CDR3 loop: CATSRRLEAEQFF. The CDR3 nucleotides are TGTGCCACCAGCAGAAGACTAGAGGCTGAGCAGTTCTTC.